One sample yielded the 14 T cell receptor beta chains listed below, sequenced in a study of CD8+ T cells in alopecia areata. Noted treatment: oral pan-JAK inhibitor, 5-10 mg twice daily. Extraction of RNA preceded its reverse transcription into cDNA, which served as the sequencing template. Clones were read by immunoSEQ multiplex PCR, and TCRdb kept only the in-frame ones, dropping some. The profile covers about 200,000 clones, with around 60% appearing a single time and about 3.5% taken by the ten largest. The sample in question was CD4+ T cells sorted from blood, obtained at week 4, from a patient treated with tofacitinib. These receptors originate from a human donor with alopecia areata.

This clone was observed a handful of times. The chain employs TRBV4-3 and TRBJ2-5; 9 positions agree with TRBD1. This CDR3 has 15 residues. Germline V gene lookup returns CDR1 LGHNA and CDR2 YSLEER. Trimming at V came to 1 base and at J to 5 bases, leaving 5 bases not matched to a gene. CDR3 loop: CASSQARTGAETQYF. Written as DNA, the CDR3 is TGCGCCAGCAGCCAAGCCCGGACAGGGGCGGAGACCCAGTACTTC.

A single count supports this clone. V gene TRBV7-9 combines with J gene TRBJ1-6; D possibly corresponds to TRBD1 (6 bases). The germline V and J ends were trimmed by 1 base and 5 bases, with 9 bases remaining between them. The germline V gene has CDR1 SEHNR and CDR2 FQNEAQ (reference sequence). This CDR3 is built from 15 residues. The CDR3 loop is CASSLDQGNNSPLHF. In nucleotides, the CDR3 is TGTGCCAGCAGCTTAGACCAGGGGAATAATTCACCCCTCCACTTT.

The V and J genes are TRBV5-1 and TRBJ1-1, with D unclear. Between the trimmed V and J ends, which lost 4 bases and 4 bases, there was a span of 11 bases. CDR3 length: 13 residues. Looked up from germline, CDR1 is SGHRS and CDR2 is YFSETQ. The CDR3 loop is CASSQDLGTEAFF. In nucleotides, the CDR3 is TGCGCCAGCAGCCAAGATCTAGGCACTGAAGCTTTCTTT.

The chain combines TRBV4-3 with TRBJ2-5, with D possibly being TRBD1 or TRBD2 (5 bases each). The length of the CDR3 is 15 residues. V shed 0 bases and J shed 2 bases, with 10 bases lying between them. Germline CDR1 and CDR2: LGHNA and YSLEER. This CDR3 reads CASSQDGTGQETQYF. Written as DNA, the CDR3 is TGCGCCAGCAGCCAAGATGGGACGGGGCAAGAGACCCAGTACTTC.

CDR3 amino acids: CASSPYEGLYGYTF. The CDR3, as DNA: TGTGCCAGCAGCCCGTATGAGGGTTTATATGGCTACACCTTC. This rearrangement joins TRBV5-6 to TRBJ1-2; no reliable D call. V gave up 4 bases and J gave up 5 bases, with 15 bases separating them. Per the germline V gene, CDR1 is SGHDT and CDR2 is YYEEEE. This CDR3 contains 14 residues. The variable domain in full, completed from reference TRBV5-6 and TRBJ1-2, reads DAGVTQSPTHLIKTRGQQVTLRCSPKSGHDTVSWYQQALGQGPQFIFQYYEEEERQRGNFPDRFSGHQFPNYSSELNVNALLLGDSALYLCASSPYEGLYGYTFGSGTRLTVV.

The gene calls are TRBV2 and TRBJ2-7, with a weak D call TRBD1 (6 bases). This CDR3 comprises 12 residues. Germline V gene data show CDR1 as SNHLY and CDR2 as FYNNEI. V lost 8 bases and J lost 3, with 11 bases in between. DNA of the CDR3: TGTGCCAGCGGCCGGGACAACTACGAGCAGTACTTC. Its translation is CASGRDNYEQYF.

V is TRBV30 and J is TRBJ2-7; 8 bases are shared with TRBD2. V shed 3 bases and J 2 bases; nucleotides not matched to a gene: 6. This CDR3 has 14 amino acids. Germline-derived CDR1 and CDR2 are GTSNPN and SVGIG (reference sequence). The DNA of the CDR3 is TGTGCCTGGAGGGTACCGGGGGGGACCTACGAGCAGTACTTC. Its protein is CAWRVPGGTYEQYF.

This clone was found once. The rearrangement joins TRBV28 to TRBJ2-7, with 7 bases matching TRBD2. V dropped 2 bases and J dropped 1; count of bases not matched to a gene: 5. There are 15 residues in the CDR3. Germline values: CDR1 MDHEN, CDR2 SYDVKM. The CDR3 region is CASSLGAGESYEQYF. CDR3 DNA sequence: TGTGCCAGCAGTTTAGGTGCGGGGGAATCCTACGAGCAGTACTTC.

The V gene is TRBV7-9, the J gene TRBJ2-6; possibly TRBD1 for D (6 bases). CDR3 length: 16 residues. V was cut by 5 bases and J by 0 bases, with 11 bases left in between. CDR1 and CDR2 (germline): SEHNR, FQNEAQ (reference sequence). The CDR3 reads CASSLTGTSGANVLTF. The CDR3 nucleotides read TGTGCCAGCAGCCTGACAGGAACCTCTGGGGCCAACGTCCTGACTTTC.

This clone turned up a few times. The chain joins TRBV10-3 to TRBJ2-7; D not resolved. This CDR3 is built from 12 residues. V was clipped by 10 bases and J by 0 bases, with 10 bases between them. Germline CDR1 is ENHRY and CDR2 is SYGVKD. This chain's CDR3 is CATRYASYEQYF. DNA of the CDR3: TGTGCCACCCGATATGCCTCCTACGAGCAGTACTTC.

The sample holds a few counts of this clone. This rearrangement joins TRBV29-1 to TRBJ2-7, with D possibly matching TRBD1 (6 bases). The CDR3 has 13 residues. V lost 4 bases and J lost 2, with 12 bases in between. Per the germline V gene, CDR1 is SQVTM and CDR2 is ANQGSEA. CDR3 sequence: CSVGLGATYEQYF. For the CDR3, the DNA is TGCAGCGTTGGGTTGGGGGCAACCTACGAGCAGTACTTC.

V and J are TRBV7-9 and TRBJ2-2; tentatively, D is TRBD2 (5 bases). Trimming stripped 0 bases from V and 6 bases from J, with 11 bases between. CDR3 size: 15 residues. Germline assignment: CDR1 SEHNR and CDR2 FQNEAQ (reference sequence). CDR3 sequence (DNA): TGTGCCAGCAGCTTAGCTAAGACTATAGCCGGGGAGCTGTTTTTT. Encoded protein: CASSLAKTIAGELFF.

In its sample, this clone was seen once. V is TRBV30 and J is TRBJ1-5, with 11 bases matching TRBD1. V trimming: 3 bases; J trimming: 5 bases; junction bases outside the gene matches: 9. Germline-derived CDR1 and CDR2 are GTSNPN and SVGIG (reference sequence). This CDR3 region has 16 residues. Here the CDR3 reads CAWSDRDRGFDQPQHF. CDR3 sequence (DNA): TGTGCCTGGAGCGACAGGGACAGGGGGTTCGATCAGCCCCAGCATTTT. Full variable domain (outside the CDR3, taken from reference TRBV30 and TRBJ1-5): SQTIHQWPATLVQPVGSPLSLECTVEGTSNPNLYWYRQAAGRGLQLLFYSVGIGQISSEVPQNLSASRPQDRQFILSSKKLLLSDSGFYLCAWSDRDRGFDQPQHFGDGTRLSIL.

The gene calls are TRBV9 and TRBJ1-4; TRBD1 aligns across 8 bases. Germline loops: CDR1 SGDLS, CDR2 YYNGEE. This CDR3 is 17 amino acids long. The trim removed 2 bases at V and 8 bases at J, leaving 14 bases unmatched. CDR3 DNA sequence: TGTGCCAGCAGCGTTGGACAGGGCATACAGTTCGGGGAAAAACTGTTTTTT. Its protein product is CASSVGQGIQFGEKLFF.